This T cell receptor beta chain is from a study of blood T cell repertoires in COVID-19. About the study: The samples span acute and convalescent COVID-19 from the United States, Italy and Spain.

Original data processing: The authors estimated nucleated cell counts from reference gene primer amplification. Here immunoSEQ multiplex PCR was the method, and the copy in TCRdb shows in-frame clones only, minus some. V, J and clone size are those of that table, while D and trimming were read from the DNA. The data show about 65,000 clones, with under 95% seen just once and roughly 1.3% held by the top ten. This clone has a single count. The ends lost 3 bases at V and 0 bases at J; junction bases unmatched: 4. Germline assignment: CDR1 SGHTA and CDR2 FQGNSA. The CDR3 is 17 amino acids. The sample taken for sequencing was peripheral blood. The chain joins TRBV7-2 to TRBJ2-7; 14 nucleotides match TRBD2. This TCR was recovered from a man aged 55 to 70 with acute or convalescent COVID-19. The CDR3 protein is CASSLTSGGALSYEQYF. The CDR3 DNA reads as TGTGCCAGCAGCTTGACTAGCGGGGGGGCTCTCTCCTACGAGCAGTACTTC.